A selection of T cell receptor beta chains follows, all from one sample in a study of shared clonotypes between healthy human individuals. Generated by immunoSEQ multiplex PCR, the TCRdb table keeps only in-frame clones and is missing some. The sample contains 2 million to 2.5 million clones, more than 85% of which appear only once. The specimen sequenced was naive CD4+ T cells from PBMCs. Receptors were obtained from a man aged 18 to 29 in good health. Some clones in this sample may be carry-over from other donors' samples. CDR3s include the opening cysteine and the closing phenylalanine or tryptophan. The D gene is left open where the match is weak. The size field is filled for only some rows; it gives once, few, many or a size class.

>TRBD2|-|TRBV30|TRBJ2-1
TGTGCCTGGACCCAACTAGCGGGAGGTCAAGAGCAGTTCTTC
CAWTQLAGGQEQFF
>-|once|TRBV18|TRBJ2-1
TGTGCCAGCTCAAAACAGGGAGCTACCAATGAGCAGTTCTTC
CASSKQGATNEQFF
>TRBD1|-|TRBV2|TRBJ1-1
TGTGCCAGCAGCTACAGGGGCCTGACTGAAGCTTTCTTT
CASSYRGLTEAFF
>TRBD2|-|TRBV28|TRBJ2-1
TGTGCCAGCAGTTTATGGCTAGCGGAAAACAATGAGCAGTTCTTC
CASSLWLAENNEQFF
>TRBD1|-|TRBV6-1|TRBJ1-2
TGTGCCAGCAGTGACGGGACAGGGACTAACTATGGCTACACCTTC
CASSDGTGTNYGYTF
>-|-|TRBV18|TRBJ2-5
TGTGCCAGCTCACCGAAAAGGGGCCCAGGAGAGACCCAGTACTTC
CASSPKRGPGETQYF
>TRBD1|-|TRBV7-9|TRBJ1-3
TGTGCCAGCAACCCGGACAGGGGCTCTGGAAACACCATATATTTT
CASNPDRGSGNTIYF
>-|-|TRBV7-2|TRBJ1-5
TGTGCCAGCAGCTTAGATTCCGGGGGTCAGCCCCAGCATTTT
CASSLDSGGQPQHF
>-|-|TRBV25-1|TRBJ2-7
TGTGCCAGCAGCAATCATGGGACTTCCTACGAGCAGTACTTC
CASSNHGTSYEQYF
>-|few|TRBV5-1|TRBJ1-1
TGCGCCAGCAGCTTGGGTACGGAGACTGAAGCTTTCTTT
CASSLGTETEAFF
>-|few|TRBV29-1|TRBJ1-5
TGCAGCGTTAGGGACACCCTGGATAGCAATCAGCCCCAGCATTTT
CSVRDTLDSNQPQHF
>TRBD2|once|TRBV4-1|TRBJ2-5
TGCGCCAGCAGCCAACCCATGGGAGGGCAAGAGACCCAGTACTTC
CASSQPMGGQETQYF
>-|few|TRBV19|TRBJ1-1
TGTGCCAGTAGGGACGGTTGGTGGACTGAAGCTTTCTTT
CASRDGWWTEAFF
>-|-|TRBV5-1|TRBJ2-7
TGCGCCAGCAGTCGGAATAGGGACCCCTACGAGCAGTACTTC
CASSRNRDPYEQYF
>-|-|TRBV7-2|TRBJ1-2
TGTGCCAGCAGTCCCGGACAAAGCTATGGCTACACCTTC
CASSPGQSYGYTF
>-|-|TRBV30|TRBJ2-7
TGTGCCTGGATGGATCGGGGGGCCAAGGAGCAGTACTTC
CAWMDRGAKEQYF
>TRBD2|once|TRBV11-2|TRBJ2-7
TGTGCCAGCAGCTTAGTACTAGCGGGAGTCGAGCAGTACTTC
CASSLVLAGVEQYF
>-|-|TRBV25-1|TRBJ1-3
TGTGCCAGCTCCGCCTCTGGATCAGGAAACACCATATATTTT
CASSASGSGNTIYF
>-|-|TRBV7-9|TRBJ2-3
TGTGCCAGCAGCTTACTCGGGGGAACAGATACGCAGTATTTT
CASSLLGGTDTQYF
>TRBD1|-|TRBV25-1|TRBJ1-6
TGTGCCAGCAGTGCGAGACAGGGGAAGGGCTCACCCCTCCACTTT
CASSARQGKGSPLHF
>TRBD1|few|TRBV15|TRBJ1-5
TGTGCCACCAGCAGAGCCCAGGGGGCGCTTCAGCCCCAGCATTTT
CATSRAQGALQPQHF
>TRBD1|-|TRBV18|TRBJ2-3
TGTGCCAGCTCACCAGGGACAGGAGGGAGCACAGATACGCAGTATTTT
CASSPGTGGSTDTQYF
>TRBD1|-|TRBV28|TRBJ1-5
TGTGCCAGCAGTTTAGACAGGGGCCAGCATTTT
CASSLDRGQHF
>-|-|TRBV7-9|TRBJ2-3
TGTGCCAGCAGACTAGGCGAAACCCCCACAGATACGCAGTATTTT
CASRLGETPTDTQYF
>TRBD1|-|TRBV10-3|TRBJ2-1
TGTGCCATCAGCCGGACAGGAGAGGTTTTGGATGAGCAGTTCTTC
CAISRTGEVLDEQFF
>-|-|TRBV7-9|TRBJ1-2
TGTGCCAGCAGCGTGGGCAGGGTGTTCGGTGGCTACACCTTC
CASSVGRVFGGYTF
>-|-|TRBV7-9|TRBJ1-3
TGTGCCAGCAGCCCGTCGAAACCCCATTTT
CASSPSKPHF
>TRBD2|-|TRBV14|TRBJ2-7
TGTGCCAGCAGCCCGATTACCGGGACTAACTCCTACGAGCAGTACTTC
CASSPITGTNSYEQYF
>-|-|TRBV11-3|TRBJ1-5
TGTGCCAGCAGCTTTGACGGCTATCAGCCCCAGCATTTT
CASSFDGYQPQHF
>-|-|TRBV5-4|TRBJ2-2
TGTGCCAGCAGCGACACGGGCTACCCACGAGGGGAGCTGTTTTTT
CASSDTGYPRGELFF
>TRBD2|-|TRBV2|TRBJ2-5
TGTGCCACCAAGGGACTAACGGAGACCCAGTACTTC
CATKGLTETQYF
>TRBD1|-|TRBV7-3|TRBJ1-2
TGTGCCAGCAGCCCCCCCAACAGGGGAGATGGCTACACCTTC
CASSPPNRGDGYTF
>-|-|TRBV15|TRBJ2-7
TGTGCCACCAGCAGAGATAGGGCAGGGGACTACGAGCAGTACTTC
CATSRDRAGDYEQYF
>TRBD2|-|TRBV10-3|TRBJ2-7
TGTGCCATCAGTGAGTCTCGTGGAGGTAGCGGGCCTTACGAGCAGTACTTC
CAISESRGGSGPYEQYF
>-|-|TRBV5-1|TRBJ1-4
TGCGCCAGCAGCTTGGTTAGTCCAAATGAAAAACTGTTTTTT
CASSLVSPNEKLFF
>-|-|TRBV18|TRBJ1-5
TGTGCCAGCTCCACCTCCGAGAGGCAGCCCCAGCATTTT
CASSTSERQPQHF
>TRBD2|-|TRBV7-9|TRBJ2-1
TGTGCCAGCAGCGGCATAGCGGGAAGCTCCTACAATGAGCAGTTCTTC
CASSGIAGSSYNEQFF
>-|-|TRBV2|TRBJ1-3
TGTGCCAGCAGTGAACAGGGGCCCGGAAACACCATATATTTT
CASSEQGPGNTIYF
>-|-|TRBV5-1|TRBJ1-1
TGCGCCAGCAGCTTAGAGCCGACAGGTGGGACTGAAGCTTTCTTT
CASSLEPTGGTEAFF
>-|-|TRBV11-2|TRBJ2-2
TGTGTCCACAGGGCTAACACCGGGGAGCTGTTTTTT
CVHRANTGELFF
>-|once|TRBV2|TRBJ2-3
TGTGCCAGCATTATCCGGGAAAGCACAGATACGCAGTATTTT
CASIIRESTDTQYF
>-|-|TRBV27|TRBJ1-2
TGTGCCAGCAGCAGGGGAGGGAACTATGGCTACACCTTC
CASSRGGNYGYTF
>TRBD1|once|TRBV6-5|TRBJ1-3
TGTGCCAGCAGACGACAGGGTTCCTCTGGAAACACCATATATTTT
CASRRQGSSGNTIYF
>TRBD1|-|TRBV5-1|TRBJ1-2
TGCGCCAGCAACCCCGGGACAGCTAACTATGGCTACACCTTC
CASNPGTANYGYTF
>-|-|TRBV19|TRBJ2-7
TGTGCCAGTAGTCCCCCGCGGAACCCCCCCGTGGTGGAGCAGTACTTC
CASSPPRNPPVVEQYF
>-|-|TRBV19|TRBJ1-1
TGTGCCAGTAGTATTAGGCAGGGGAACACTGAAGCTTTCTTT
CASSIRQGNTEAFF
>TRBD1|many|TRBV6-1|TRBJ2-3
TGTGCCAGCAGTAAGGACAGGCCCCCAGATACGCAGTATTTT
CASSKDRPPDTQYF
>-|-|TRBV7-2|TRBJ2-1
TGTGCCAGCAGCATCGGGCCGCCCGTGCAGTTCTTC
CASSIGPPVQFF
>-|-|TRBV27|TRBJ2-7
TGTGCCAGCAGTTGGGGGCCAGGGGCCTACGAGCAGTACTTC
CASSWGPGAYEQYF
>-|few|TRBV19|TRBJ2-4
TGTGCCAGTAGCCGGGTTTTAGCCAAAAACATTCAGTACTTC
CASSRVLAKNIQYF
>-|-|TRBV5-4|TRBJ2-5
TGTGCCAGCAGCTTGACGGCAGGGCAGACCCAGTACTTC
CASSLTAGQTQYF
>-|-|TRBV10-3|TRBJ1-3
TGTGCCATCAGGTCACAGGGTAACTCTGGAAACACCATATATTTT
CAIRSQGNSGNTIYF
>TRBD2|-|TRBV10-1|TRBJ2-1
TGCGCCAGCAGTGCCGACGGGAGGGAATGCAATGAGCAGTTCTTC
CASSADGRECNEQFF
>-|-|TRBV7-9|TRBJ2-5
TGTGCCAGCAGAATAGGACACGTTCAAGAGACCCAGTACTTC
CASRIGHVQETQYF
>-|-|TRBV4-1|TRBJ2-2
TGCGCCAGCAGCGTCCCCCTAGGGGGGGGGATGAGTTCCGGGGAGCTGTTTTTT
CASSVPLGGGMSSGELFF
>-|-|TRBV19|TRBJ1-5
TGTGCCAGTGACGTCTCCCCGAATCAGCCCCAGCATTTT
CASDVSPNQPQHF
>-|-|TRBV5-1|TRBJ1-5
TGCGCCAGCAGCTTTTCGGCTGACAATCAGCCCCAGCATTTT
CASSFSADNQPQHF